These T cell receptor beta chains were read from a single sample in a study of monozygotic twins with inflammatory bowel disease. TCRdb re-called the 5' RACE reads, yielding one record per CDR3 amino acid sequence without DNA. This table lists over 110,000 distinct CDR3 sequences. Sequencing used blood. Receptors were obtained from a human donor with ulcerative colitis or Crohn's disease, or a healthy co-twin of an affected twin (not recorded which). CDR3s include the opening cysteine and the closing phenylalanine or tryptophan.

j_call v_call cdr3_aa
TRBJ2-7 TRBV5-1 CASSLEGDRAYEQYF
TRBJ2-3 TRBV7-9 CASSLNLEGMTDTQYF
TRBJ1-5 TRBV29-1 CSALSGSNQPQHF
TRBJ2-3 TRBV4-1 CASSHGHPPGTDTQYF
TRBJ1-5 TRBV2 CAIAPGQGYQPQHF
TRBJ1-1 TRBV5-1 CASSWDRANTEAFF
TRBJ2-2 TRBV5-1 CATRRAANTGELFF
TRBJ1-3 TRBV20-1 CSLPGDPGNTIYF
TRBJ1-5 TRBV28 CASSSGGQPQHF
TRBJ2-7 TRBV6-1 CASNPVRGGMAYEQYF
TRBJ1-2 TRBV5-1 CASSLDKVNGYTF
TRBJ2-1 TRBV4-2 CASSPRRGLVEQFF
TRBJ2-5 TRBV5-1 CASSGQGRQETQYF
TRBJ2-3 TRBV3-1 CASSQGWRGGGTDTQYF
TRBJ1-2 TRBV20-1 CSASPSGATNYGYTF
TRBJ2-7 TRBV12-3/TRBV12-4 CASRGTGGEQYF
TRBJ2-7 TRBV20-1 CSASGQSYEQYF